This section outlines one T cell receptor (beta chain) sequence together with its context. The antigen is not known. This entry belongs to a study of shared clonotypes between healthy human individuals. Study summary: Contributing individuals were two females and three males aged 18 to 49. The study, taken as a whole, reports: An anticipated effect of sequencing depth on clonotype sharing among donors was recognized. Approximately 5% of naive CD4 clonotypes were shared across a handful of donors.

Profiled with immunoSEQ multiplex PCR; TCRdb holds only in-frame clones, not every one. The sample gives more than 550,000 clones, 72% of which show up once; about 1.7% is in the top ten. Donors were healthy HIV-negative adults without recent acute infections or vaccinations. The TCR originated in a young woman in good health. The specimen was memory CD4+ T cells sorted from blood. The subset was: CD45RA-negative fraction.

The DNA of the CDR3 is TGTGCCAGCAGGTCGACAGGGGCTTTAAACTATGGCTACACCTTC. Amino acids: CASRSTGALNYGYTF. The chain joins TRBV7-9 to TRBJ1-2; 8 nucleotides match TRBD1. V lost 6 bases, J lost 2 bases, and 8 bases stayed unmatched. The germline CDR1 and CDR2 sequences are SEHNR and FQNEAQ (reference sequence). CDR3 length: 15 residues.